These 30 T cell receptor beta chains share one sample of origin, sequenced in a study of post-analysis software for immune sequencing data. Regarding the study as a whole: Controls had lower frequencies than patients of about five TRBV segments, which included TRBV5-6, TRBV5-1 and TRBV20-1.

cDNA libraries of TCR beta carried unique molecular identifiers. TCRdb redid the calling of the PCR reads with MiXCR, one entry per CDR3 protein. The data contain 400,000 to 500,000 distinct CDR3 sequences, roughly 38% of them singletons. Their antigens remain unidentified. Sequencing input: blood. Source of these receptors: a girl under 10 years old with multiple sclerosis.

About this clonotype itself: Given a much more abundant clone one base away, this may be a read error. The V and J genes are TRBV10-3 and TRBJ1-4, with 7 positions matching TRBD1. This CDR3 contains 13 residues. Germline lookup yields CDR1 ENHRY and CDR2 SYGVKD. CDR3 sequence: CAIGTELNEKRFF. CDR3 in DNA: TGTGCCATCGGGACAGAACTTAATGAAAAACGGTTTTTT.

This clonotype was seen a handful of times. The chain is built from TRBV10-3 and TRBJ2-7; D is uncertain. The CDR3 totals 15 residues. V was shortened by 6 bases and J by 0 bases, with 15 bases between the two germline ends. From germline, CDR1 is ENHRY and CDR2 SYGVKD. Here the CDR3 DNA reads TGTGCCATCAGCTGGCCGGGCGCGCTCTCCTACGAGCAGTACTTC. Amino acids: CAISWPGALSYEQYF.

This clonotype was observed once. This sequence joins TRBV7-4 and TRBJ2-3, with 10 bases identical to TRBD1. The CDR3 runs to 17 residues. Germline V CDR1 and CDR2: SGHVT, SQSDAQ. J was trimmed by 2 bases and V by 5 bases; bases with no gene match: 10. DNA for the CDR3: TGTGCCAGCAGCCCCGCCTTCGACAGGGGGCTCACAGATACGCAGTATTTT. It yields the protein CASSPAFDRGLTDTQYF.

CDR3 loop: CASSQGVEAFF. Here the CDR3 DNA reads TGCGCCAGCAGCCAAGGGGTAGAAGCTTTCTTT. The gene calls are TRBV4-1 and TRBJ1-1, with D uncertain. The CDR3 length is 11 residues. The V gene's germline CDR1 is MGHRA and CDR2 YSYEKL. V dropped 1 base and J dropped 8 bases, with 5 bases sitting between them.

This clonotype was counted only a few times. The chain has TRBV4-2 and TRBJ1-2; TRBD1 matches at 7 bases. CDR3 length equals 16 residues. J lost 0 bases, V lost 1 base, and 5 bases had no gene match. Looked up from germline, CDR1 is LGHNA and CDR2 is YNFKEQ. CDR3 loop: CASSQGQGQANYGYTF. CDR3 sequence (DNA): TGTGCCAGCAGCCAAGGACAGGGCCAAGCTAACTATGGCTACACCTTC.

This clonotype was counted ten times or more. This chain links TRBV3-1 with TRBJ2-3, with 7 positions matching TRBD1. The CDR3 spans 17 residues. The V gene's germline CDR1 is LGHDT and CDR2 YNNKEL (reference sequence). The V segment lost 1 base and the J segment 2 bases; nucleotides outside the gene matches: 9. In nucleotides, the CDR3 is TGTGCCAGCAGCCAAGTTGACAGGGTTAGACTCACAGATACGCAGTATTTT. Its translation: CASSQVDRVRLTDTQYF.

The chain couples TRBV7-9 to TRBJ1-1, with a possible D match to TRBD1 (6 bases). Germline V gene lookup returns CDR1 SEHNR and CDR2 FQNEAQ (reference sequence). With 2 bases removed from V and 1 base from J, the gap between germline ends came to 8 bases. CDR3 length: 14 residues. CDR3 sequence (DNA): TGTGCCAGCAGCTTAATGGACAGGAACACTGAAGCTTTCTTT. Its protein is CASSLMDRNTEAFF.

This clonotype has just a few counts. The CDR3 loop is CSVELHRGPYNEQFF. DNA for the CDR3: TGCAGCGTTGAATTACACAGAGGGCCATACAATGAGCAGTTCTTC. This chain uses TRBV29-1 with TRBJ2-1; tentatively, D is TRBD2 (5 bases). CDR3 size: 15 residues. Germline-derived CDR1 and CDR2 are SQVTM and ANQGSEA. Trimming shortened V by 2 bases and J by 4 bases, and 15 bases separated the two germline ends.

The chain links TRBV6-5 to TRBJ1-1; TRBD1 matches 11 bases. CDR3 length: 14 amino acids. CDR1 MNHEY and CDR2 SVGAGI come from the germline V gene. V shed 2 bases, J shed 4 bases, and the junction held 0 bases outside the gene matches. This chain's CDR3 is CASSYGTGGTEAFF. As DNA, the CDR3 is TGTGCCAGCAGTTACGGGACAGGGGGCACTGAAGCTTTCTTT.

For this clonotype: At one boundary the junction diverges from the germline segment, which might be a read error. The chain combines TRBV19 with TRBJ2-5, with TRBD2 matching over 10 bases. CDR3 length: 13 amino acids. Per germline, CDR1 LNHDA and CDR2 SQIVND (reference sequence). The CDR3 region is CARSIPSGGVQYF. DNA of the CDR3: TGTGCCAGGAGTATTCCTAGCGGGGGTGTGCAGTACTTC.

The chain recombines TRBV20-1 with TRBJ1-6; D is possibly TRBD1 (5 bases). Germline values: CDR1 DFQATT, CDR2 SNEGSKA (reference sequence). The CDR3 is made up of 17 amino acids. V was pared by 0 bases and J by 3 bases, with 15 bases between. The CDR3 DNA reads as TGCAGTGCTAGAGACCCTCGCGACAGCAACTATAATTCACCCCTCCACTTT. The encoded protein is CSARDPRDSNYNSPLHF.

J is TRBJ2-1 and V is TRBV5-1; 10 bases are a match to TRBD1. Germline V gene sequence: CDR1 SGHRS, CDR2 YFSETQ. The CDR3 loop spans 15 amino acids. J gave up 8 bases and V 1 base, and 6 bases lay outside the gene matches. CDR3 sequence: CASSLRQGAQDEQFF. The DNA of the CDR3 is TGCGCCAGCAGCTTGAGACAGGGGGCGCAAGATGAGCAGTTCTTC. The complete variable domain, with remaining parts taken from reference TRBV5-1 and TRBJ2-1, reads KAGVTQTPRYLIKTRGQQVTLSCSPISGHRSVSWYQQTPGQGLQFLFEYFSETQRNKGNFPGRFSGRQFSNSRSEMNVSTLELGDSALYLCASSLRQGAQDEQFFGPGTRLTVL.

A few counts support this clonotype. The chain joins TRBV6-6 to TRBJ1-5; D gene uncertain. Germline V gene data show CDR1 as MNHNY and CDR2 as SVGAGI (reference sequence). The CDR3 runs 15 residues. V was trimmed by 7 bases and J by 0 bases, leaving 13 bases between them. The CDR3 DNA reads TGTGCCAGCAACTGGGTAATCGGTAGCAATCAGCCCCAGCATTTT. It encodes CASNWVIGSNQPQHF.

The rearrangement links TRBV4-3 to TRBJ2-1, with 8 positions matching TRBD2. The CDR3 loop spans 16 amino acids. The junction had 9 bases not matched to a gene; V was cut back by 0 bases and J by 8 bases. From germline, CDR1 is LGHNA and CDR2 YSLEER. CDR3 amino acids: CASSQDRVRLAYEQFF. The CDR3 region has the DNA TGCGCCAGCAGCCAAGATAGGGTGAGACTAGCGTATGAGCAGTTCTTC.

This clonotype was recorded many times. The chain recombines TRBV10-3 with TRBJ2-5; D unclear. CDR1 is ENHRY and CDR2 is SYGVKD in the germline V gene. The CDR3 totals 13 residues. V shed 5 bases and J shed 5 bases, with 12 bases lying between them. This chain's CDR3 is CAISHVVGETQYF. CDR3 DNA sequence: TGTGCCATCAGTCACGTGGTGGGGGAGACCCAGTACTTC.

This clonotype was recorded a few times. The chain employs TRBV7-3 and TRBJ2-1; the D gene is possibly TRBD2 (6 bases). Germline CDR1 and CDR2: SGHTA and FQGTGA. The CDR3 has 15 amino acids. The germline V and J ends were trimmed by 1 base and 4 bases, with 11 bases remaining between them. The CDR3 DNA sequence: TGTGCCAGCAGCTTAAACGGGGGACGATACAATGAGCAGTTCTTC. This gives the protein CASSLNGGRYNEQFF.

The CDR3 nucleotides are TGCAGTGCTGAGAGGGTAGCCCCAGATACGCAGTATTTT. Its protein product is CSAERVAPDTQYF. J is TRBJ2-3 and V is TRBV20-1, with D perhaps TRBD2 (5 bases). CDR3 size: 13 residues. V was cut by 5 bases and J by 4 bases, with 13 bases left in between. Per germline, CDR1 DFQATT and CDR2 SNEGSKA (reference sequence).

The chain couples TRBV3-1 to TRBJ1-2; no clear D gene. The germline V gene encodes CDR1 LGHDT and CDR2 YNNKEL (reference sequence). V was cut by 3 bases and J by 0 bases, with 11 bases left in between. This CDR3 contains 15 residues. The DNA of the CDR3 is TGTGCCAGCAGCCACGAGGGCCCAGCTAACTATGGCTACACCTTC. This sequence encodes CASSHEGPANYGYTF.

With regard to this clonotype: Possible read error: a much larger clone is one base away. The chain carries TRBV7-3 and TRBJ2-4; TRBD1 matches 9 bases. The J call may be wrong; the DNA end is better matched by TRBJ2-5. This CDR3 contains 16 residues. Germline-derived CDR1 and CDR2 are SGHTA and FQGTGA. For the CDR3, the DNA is TGTGCCGGCAGCTTAAGTATCGGACAGGGGCAAGAGACCCAGTACTTC. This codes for CAGSLSIGQGQETQYF.

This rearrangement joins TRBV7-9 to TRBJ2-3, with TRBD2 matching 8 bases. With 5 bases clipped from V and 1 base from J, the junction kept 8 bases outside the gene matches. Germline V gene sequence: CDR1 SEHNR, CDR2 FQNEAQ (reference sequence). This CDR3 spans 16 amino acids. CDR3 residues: CASSPSLAGRTDTQYF. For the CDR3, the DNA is TGTGCCAGCAGCCCTAGCCTAGCGGGCCGCACAGATACGCAGTATTTT.

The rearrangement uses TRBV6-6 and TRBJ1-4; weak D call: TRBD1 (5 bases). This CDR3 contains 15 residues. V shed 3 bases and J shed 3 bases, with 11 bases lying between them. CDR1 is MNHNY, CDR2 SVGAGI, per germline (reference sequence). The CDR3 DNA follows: TGTGCCAGCAGTTATACCGGGACGGCTAATGAAAAACTGTTTTTT. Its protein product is CASSYTGTANEKLFF.

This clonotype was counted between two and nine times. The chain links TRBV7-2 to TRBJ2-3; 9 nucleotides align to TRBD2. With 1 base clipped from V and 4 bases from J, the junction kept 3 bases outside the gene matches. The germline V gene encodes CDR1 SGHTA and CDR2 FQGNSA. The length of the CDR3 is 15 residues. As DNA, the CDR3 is TGTGCCAGCAGCTTAGGCGGGGGGGCGTCAGATACGCAGTATTTT. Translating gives CASSLGGGASDTQYF. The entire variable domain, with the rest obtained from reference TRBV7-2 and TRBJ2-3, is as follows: GAGVSQSPSNKVTEKGKDVELRCDPISGHTALYWYRQSLGQGLEFLIYFQGNSAPDKSGLPSDRFSAERTGGSVSTLTIQRTQQEDSAVYLCASSLGGGASDTQYFGPGTRLTVL.

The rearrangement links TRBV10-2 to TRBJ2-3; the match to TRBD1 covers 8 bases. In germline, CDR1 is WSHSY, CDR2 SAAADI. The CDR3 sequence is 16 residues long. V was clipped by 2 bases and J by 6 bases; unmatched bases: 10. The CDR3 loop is CASSEGRGPPSDTQYF. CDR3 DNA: TGCGCCAGCAGTGAGGGCAGGGGGCCCCCTTCCGATACGCAGTATTTT.

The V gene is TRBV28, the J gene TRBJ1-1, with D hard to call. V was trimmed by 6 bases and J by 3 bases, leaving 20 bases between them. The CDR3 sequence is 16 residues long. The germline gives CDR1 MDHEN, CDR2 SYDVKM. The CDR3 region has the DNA TGTGCCAGCAGACCTCCACCTTCAAGCATGGACACTGAAGCTTTCTTT. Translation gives CASRPPPSSMDTEAFF.

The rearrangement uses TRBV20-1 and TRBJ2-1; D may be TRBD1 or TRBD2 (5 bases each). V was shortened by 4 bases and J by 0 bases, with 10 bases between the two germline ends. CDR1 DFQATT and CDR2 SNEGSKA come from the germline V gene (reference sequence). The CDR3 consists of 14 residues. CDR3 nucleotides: TGCAGTGCTACAGAGGGGACCTCCTACAATGAGCAGTTCTTC. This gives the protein CSATEGTSYNEQFF.

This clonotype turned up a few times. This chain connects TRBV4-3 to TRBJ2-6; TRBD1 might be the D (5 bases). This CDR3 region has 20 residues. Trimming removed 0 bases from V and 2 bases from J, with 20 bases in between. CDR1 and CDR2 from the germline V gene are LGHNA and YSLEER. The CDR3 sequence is CASSQEPGKALLTGANVLTF. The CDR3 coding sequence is TGCGCCAGCAGCCAAGAACCAGGGAAGGCCCTTTTAACTGGGGCCAACGTCCTGACTTTC.

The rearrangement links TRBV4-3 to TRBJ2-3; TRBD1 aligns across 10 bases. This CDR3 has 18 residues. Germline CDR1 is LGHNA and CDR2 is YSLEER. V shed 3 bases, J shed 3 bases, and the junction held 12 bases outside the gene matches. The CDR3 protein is CASSHCLRDRGKTDTQYF. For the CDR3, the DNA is TGCGCCAGCAGCCATTGCCTTCGGGACAGGGGTAAAACAGATACGCAGTATTTT.

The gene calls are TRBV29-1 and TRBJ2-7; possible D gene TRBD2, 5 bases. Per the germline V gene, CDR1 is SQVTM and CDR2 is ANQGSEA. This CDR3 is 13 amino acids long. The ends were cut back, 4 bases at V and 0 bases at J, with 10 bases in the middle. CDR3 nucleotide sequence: TGCAGCGTTGTGGGCGCGGGCTCCTACGAGCAGTACTTC. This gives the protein CSVVGAGSYEQYF.

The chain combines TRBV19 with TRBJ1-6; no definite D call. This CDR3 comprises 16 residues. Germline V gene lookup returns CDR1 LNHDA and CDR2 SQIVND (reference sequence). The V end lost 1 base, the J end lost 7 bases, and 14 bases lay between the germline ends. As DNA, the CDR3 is TGTGCCAGTAGTATAGTATTGGCAGGATCGAATTCACCCCTCCACTTT. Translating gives CASSIVLAGSNSPLHF. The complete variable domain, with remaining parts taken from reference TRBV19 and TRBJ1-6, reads DGGITQSPKYLFRKEGQNVTLSCEQNLNHDAMYWYRQDPGQGLRLIYYSQIVNDFQKGDIAEGYSVSREKKESFPLTVTSAQKNPTAFYLCASSIVLAGSNSPLHFGNGTRLTVT.

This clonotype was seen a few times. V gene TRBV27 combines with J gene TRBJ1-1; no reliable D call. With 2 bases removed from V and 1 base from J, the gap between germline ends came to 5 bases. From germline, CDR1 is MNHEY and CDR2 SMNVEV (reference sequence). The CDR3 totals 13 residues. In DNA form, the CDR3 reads TGTGCCAGCAGTTTAAACAAGAACACTGAAGCTTTCTTT. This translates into CASSLNKNTEAFF.